The sequence of this TCR beta chain was determined in a study of blood T cell repertoires in COVID-19. For the study at large: The United States, Italy and Spain provided the acute and convalescent COVID-19 samples. PBMCs, B-cell-depleted T cells, or T cells provided the cDNA or gDNA that made up the material.

Germline V lookup: CDR1 SGHTA, CDR2 FQGTGA. CDR3 length: 19 amino acids. The germline V and J ends were trimmed by 1 base and 0 bases, with 16 bases remaining between them. Patients at the Seattle site were enrolled during active infection and followed longitudinally. Only one count was recorded for this clone. Per the original data handling: Nucleated cell counts were estimated from reference gene primer amplification. The data were produced by immunoSEQ multiplex PCR, yet TCRdb's version contains in-frame clones alone and is incomplete. D and trimming were read from the DNA, whereas the V and J calls and clone size are those reported in that table. This sample yields approximately 45,000 clones, of which more than 75% are seen a single time; roughly 3.7% belongs to the top ten.

What was sequenced was peripheral blood. This rearrangement joins TRBV7-3 to TRBJ2-6; D perhaps matches TRBD2 (6 bases). This receptor was obtained from a man between 35 and 55 years old with COVID-19, enrolled during active disease. CDR3: CASSLMGGLGASGANVLTF. Written as DNA, the CDR3 is TGTGCCAGCAGCTTAATGGGGGGTCTAGGCGCCTCTGGGGCCAACGTCCTGACTTTC.